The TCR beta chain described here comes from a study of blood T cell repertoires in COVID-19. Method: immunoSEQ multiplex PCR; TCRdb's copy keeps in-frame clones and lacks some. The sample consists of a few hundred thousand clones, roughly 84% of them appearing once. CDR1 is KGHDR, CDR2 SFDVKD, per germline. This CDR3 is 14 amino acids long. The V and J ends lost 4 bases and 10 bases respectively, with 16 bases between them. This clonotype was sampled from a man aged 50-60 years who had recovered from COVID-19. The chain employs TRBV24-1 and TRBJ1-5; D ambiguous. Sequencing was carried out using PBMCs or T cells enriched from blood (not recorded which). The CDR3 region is CATSDRGVRYPQHF. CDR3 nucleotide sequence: TGTGCCACCAGTGACCGCGGGGTCCGTTATCCCCAGCATTTT.